The rows below give T cell receptor beta chains drawn from one sample of a study of blood T cell repertoires in COVID-19. This table comes from immunoSEQ multiplex PCR, and its TCRdb copy is limited to in-frame clones, with some not included. Altogether 55,000 to 70,000 clones are present, roughly 84% being singletons, with the ten largest covering approximately 3.7%. The sequencing sample was made of peripheral blood. The receptors derive from a man in his forties or fifties with acute or convalescent COVID-19. CDR3s include the opening cysteine and the closing phenylalanine or tryptophan. Clone size, where shown, is once, few, many, or a class for clones that have expanded.

V gene,clone size,CDR3 protein
TRBV18,once,CASSPSTGSEQYF
TRBV7-9,NA,CASSLPGQGAKNIQYF
TRBV29-1,NA,CSVLGTPRTDTQYF
TRBV28,NA,CASRASQGIGSGANVLTF
TRBV7-2,NA,CASSPRTGGGSYNSPLHF
TRBV5-1,NA,CASSAVPRTDTQYF
TRBV6-5,once,CASIMDNSYNEQFF
TRBV5-6,NA,CASSRRTSGSWSYNEQFF
TRBV9,NA,CASSGRRPGELFF
TRBV7-9,NA,CASSTTTGPRTEAFF
TRBV7-9,NA,CASSGTTGGVGYTF
TRBV9,NA,CASSESTSGSNTGELFF
TRBV30,NA,CAWRWGRANNSPLHF
TRBV30,few,CAWSGLSGGSHEKLFF
TRBV5-8,NA,CASSLWQGSNQPQHF
TRBV24-1,once,CATRRTGPSPLHF
TRBV24-1,NA,CATSPGTSTDTQYF
TRBV15,NA,CATSRDGQSNEKLFF
TRBV2,once,CASTSDRVNQPQHF
TRBV27,NA,CASSALTGVAGNTIYF
TRBV4-1,NA,CASSQEAPGLAGGNEQFF
TRBV2,few,CASGGQGLFTDTQYF
TRBV21-1,once,CASSLRTVGGEPPKYF
TRBV2,NA,CASSVRNEPVYEQYF
TRBV5-6,NA,CASSPTGVKSYNEQFF
TRBV6-6,NA,CASTETGNSGANVLTF
TRBV27,NA,CASSLRDRVPLEQYF
TRBV7-2,NA,CASSEQGAYEQYF
TRBV19,NA,CASSGTSNTGELFF
TRBV19,NA,CASSGRDRATGELFF
TRBV19,NA,CASSMPGQGNEKLFF
TRBV24-1,once,CATSDFVRADPNEQFF
TRBV20-1,NA,CSGNGYNEQFF
TRBV11-3,NA,CASSLAGNTEAFF
TRBV5-1,NA,CASSGDSNNEQFF
TRBV3-1/TRBV3-2,few,CASSQVPTGLSYEQYF
TRBV12-5,NA,CASGLVRTGVPNTIYF
TRBV10-1,few,CASTPRDRAKNIQYF
TRBV6-6,NA,CASSYVNRNTGELFF
TRBV19,NA,CASSPGEERIYGYTF
TRBV5-1,NA,CASSLGQGDGYTF
TRBV5-6,NA,CASSLYRTYQETQYF
TRBV27,NA,CASSPMPGFSYNSPLHF
TRBV29-1,NA,CSVGLAGVSTDTQYF
TRBV2,NA,CATLEEGSYNEQFF
TRBV27,NA,CASSLSLVGNGAYEQYF
TRBV19,NA,CASSIAGSGSYNEQFF
TRBV19,NA,CASSIATGDVYEQYF
TRBV21-1,once,CASTSIGQGRAKNIQYF
TRBV18,NA,CASTPGTGGESPLHF
TRBV9,NA,CASSVAANTGELFF
TRBV5-1,NA,CASSLERAGADTQYF
TRBV19,NA,CASTNFPQPQHF